This TCR beta chain appears in the sequencing data of a study of T cells after yellow fever vaccination. Study results and caveats: Re-detected after boosting: most primary clones, 96% of CD4 and 75% to 90% of CD8. Clonotypes shared by both compartments, CD4 and CD8, made up a small share.

The sample holds a few counts of this clonotype. As yet, its antigen is unknown. Conversion of TCR transcripts into cDNA relied on 5'RACE template switching, which added a universal primer site and UMIs. In TCRdb, the 5' RACE reads were re-called with MiXCR into one record per CDR3 protein. The repertoire consists of some 290,000 distinct CDR3 sequences, with approximately 12% occurring once and the leading ten covering approximately 3%. The source is a man younger than 35 who received the YFV17D yellow fever vaccine. Sample: CD4+ T cells sorted from PBMCs, taken 45 days after the yellow fever booster vaccination.

CDR3 DNA sequence: TGTGCCAGCAGTCCGGACAGAAATAACAATGAGCAGTTCTTC. As protein: CASSPDRNNNEQFF. The chain uses TRBV2 and TRBJ2-1, with D perhaps TRBD1 (6 bases). The length of the CDR3 is 14 residues. Germline V CDR1 and CDR2: SNHLY, FYNNEI. V gave up 5 bases and J gave up 5 bases, with 13 bases separating them.